A selection of T cell receptor beta chains follows, all from one sample in a study of liver allograft versus peripheral blood T cells. TCRdb ran MiXCR on the reads and lists one entry per CDR3 protein. Here the sample spans thousands of distinct CDR3 sequences, around 18% being singletons. The origin of the receptors is a human patient who had a liver transplant. Part of the T cells may come from the graft donor. Each CDR3 is given with its conserved first and last residue. The D gene is left open where the match is weak. Some rows mark clone size as missing; the rest say once, few, many or name a class of expanded clone.

d_gene: .; abundance: .; v_gene: TRBV10-3; j_gene: TRBJ1-5; CDR3nt: TGTGCCATCAGTGAGCAGGCCAGGGTGAGCAATCAGCCCCAGCATTTT; CDR3aa: CAISEQARVSNQPQHF
d_gene: .; abundance: many; v_gene: TRBV6-6; j_gene: TRBJ1-2; CDR3nt: TGTGCCACCCAATCTAGAGACTACACCTTC; CDR3aa: CATQSRDYTF
d_gene: TRBD1; abundance: few; v_gene: TRBV27; j_gene: TRBJ1-2; CDR3nt: TGTGCCAGCAGCGACAGGGCTTATGGCTACACCTTC; CDR3aa: CASSDRAYGYTF
d_gene: .; abundance: .; v_gene: TRBV7-3; j_gene: TRBJ2-2; CDR3nt: TGTGCTAGTGGTACTGACCGCGGGGAGCTGTTTTTT; CDR3aa: CASGTDRGELFF
d_gene: .; abundance: .; v_gene: TRBV9; j_gene: TRBJ1-2; CDR3nt: TGTGCCAGCAGCGTCGCTCAGAGGGGGGGGAACTATGGCTACACCTTC; CDR3aa: CASSVAQRGGNYGYTF
d_gene: .; abundance: .; v_gene: TRBV25-1; j_gene: TRBJ1-3; CDR3nt: TGTGCCAGCAGTGAATATGAGGGGCTCTCTGGAAACACCATATATTTT; CDR3aa: CASSEYEGLSGNTIYF
d_gene: .; abundance: many; v_gene: TRBV13; j_gene: TRBJ1-5; CDR3nt: TGTGCCAGCAGCTTTGGGGCCTTGGTCAATCAGCCCCAGCATTTT; CDR3aa: CASSFGALVNQPQHF
d_gene: .; abundance: many; v_gene: TRBV6-6; j_gene: TRBJ2-7; CDR3nt: TGTGCCAGCAGGCAGGGTTACGAGCAGTACTTC; CDR3aa: CASRQGYEQYF
d_gene: .; abundance: .; v_gene: TRBV11-2; j_gene: TRBJ1-1; CDR3nt: TGTGCCAGCAGCTTATTATCCCTTGAAGCTTTCTTT; CDR3aa: CASSLLSLEAFF
d_gene: .; abundance: few; v_gene: TRBV11-2; j_gene: TRBJ2-7; CDR3nt: TGTGCCAGCAGCTTTGGGCACGAGCAGTACTTC; CDR3aa: CASSFGHEQYF
d_gene: .; abundance: few; v_gene: TRBV6-5; j_gene: TRBJ1-1; CDR3nt: TGTGCCAGCACCGCACTCCCATCAGGTTTCACTGAAGCTTTCTTT; CDR3aa: CASTALPSGFTEAFF
d_gene: TRBD2; abundance: few; v_gene: TRBV5-5; j_gene: TRBJ2-2; CDR3nt: TGTGCCAGCAGCCTCACTAGCGGGGGGCCCACCGGGGAGCTGTTTTTT; CDR3aa: CASSLTSGGPTGELFF
d_gene: .; abundance: many; v_gene: TRBV6-6; j_gene: TRBJ1-2; CDR3nt: TGTGCCAGCATGTTAGGGCCTTTATGGGGCTACACCTTC; CDR3aa: CASMLGPLWGYTF
d_gene: TRBD1; abundance: few; v_gene: TRBV7-9; j_gene: TRBJ2-3; CDR3nt: TGTGCCAGCAGCTTATGGACAGGGACCCCAGATACGCAGTATTTT; CDR3aa: CASSLWTGTPDTQYF
d_gene: TRBD1; abundance: many; v_gene: TRBV27; j_gene: TRBJ1-2; CDR3nt: TGTGCCAGCAGTTCCGCTGGGACAGGCTATGGCTACACCTTC; CDR3aa: CASSSAGTGYGYTF
d_gene: .; abundance: .; v_gene: TRBV7-9; j_gene: TRBJ1-2; CDR3nt: TGTGCCAGCAGCTTAGTGGGGGTAGTCGGCTACACCTTC; CDR3aa: CASSLVGVVGYTF
d_gene: .; abundance: few; v_gene: TRBV9; j_gene: TRBJ1-3; CDR3nt: TGTGCCAGCAGCGTAGGACTCTCTGGAAACACCATATATTTT; CDR3aa: CASSVGLSGNTIYF
d_gene: .; abundance: many; v_gene: TRBV24-1; j_gene: TRBJ1-6; CDR3nt: TGTGCCACCAGTGAGCCGGGACGATATAATTCACCCCTCCACTTT; CDR3aa: CATSEPGRYNSPLHF
d_gene: .; abundance: medium-sized; v_gene: TRBV6-2/TRBV6-3; j_gene: TRBJ2-1; CDR3nt: TGTGCCAGCAGTTCCCTAGGGTTGGGGCCCAATGAGCAGTTCTTC; CDR3aa: CASSSLGLGPNEQFF
d_gene: TRBD1; abundance: many; v_gene: TRBV13; j_gene: TRBJ2-1; CDR3nt: TGTGCCAGCAGCTCCCCACAGGGGAAGAATGAGCAGTTCTTC; CDR3aa: CASSSPQGKNEQFF
d_gene: TRBD1; abundance: many; v_gene: TRBV27; j_gene: TRBJ1-1; CDR3nt: TGTGCCAGCCAAGGAACCCGGACAGGGTTATTCAACACTGAAGCTTTCTTT; CDR3aa: CASQGTRTGLFNTEAFF